Shown below are 24 T cell receptor beta chains from a single sample sequenced in a study of regulatory T cells in long-lasting Graves disease. Sequencing libraries for TCR beta were prepared with iRepertoire HTBI primers and Arm-PCR of CDR3 regions. TCRdb analysed the multiplex PCR reads with MiXCR anew, one entry per CDR3 protein. The table includes fewer than 600,000 distinct CDR3 sequences, 20% to 25% detected once. Indicated time point: persistent/refractory GD, antithyroid drugs over 5 years with positive TRAb. The TCR library was made from RNA extracted from PBMCs. Sequenced material: peripheral blood mononuclear cells (PBMCs), taken when the disease was refractory, from a patient treated with antithyroid drugs. The source of these receptors is a female donor with Graves disease.

This clonotype has a count of ten or more. The chain joins TRBV7-2 to TRBJ2-7, with 7 bases matching TRBD2. This CDR3 region has 14 residues. CDR1 SGHTA and CDR2 FQGNSA come from the germline V gene. The J segment lost 1 base and the V segment lost 3 bases, leaving 3 bases of the junction unmatched. The chain's CDR3 is CASSFTGRSYEQYF. CDR3 in DNA: TGTGCCAGCAGCTTTACCGGGAGGTCCTACGAGCAGTACTTC.

V is TRBV11-2 and J is TRBJ1-5; 7 nucleotides align to TRBD1. This CDR3 region has 15 residues. Trimming cost V 3 bases and J 8 bases; bases outside gene matches: 10. Germline V lookup: CDR1 SGHAT, CDR2 FQNNGV. CDR3 sequence reads: CASSLATGVPEPQHF. The CDR3 DNA follows: TGTGCCAGCAGCTTGGCTACAGGGGTTCCTGAGCCCCAGCATTTT.

This clonotype occurred many times. The V gene is TRBV2, the J gene TRBJ1-4, with D tentatively TRBD1 (5 bases). Trimming took off 6 bases at V and 8 bases at J, with 10 bases between the two ends. Germline V gene sequence: CDR1 SNHLY, CDR2 FYNNEI. This CDR3 region has 12 residues. The CDR3 DNA reads as TGTGCCAGCAGCGGACAAGGGGAAAAACTGTTTTTT. Translation gives CASSGQGEKLFF.

The chain has TRBV13 and TRBJ1-6, with 7 bases fitting TRBD1. The germline gives CDR1 PRHDT, CDR2 FYEKMQ (reference sequence). J lost 10 bases, V lost 0 bases, and 3 bases had no gene match. The CDR3 length is 14 residues. CDR3 loop: CASSLGTGLSPLHF. The CDR3 region has the DNA TGTGCCAGCAGCTTAGGGACAGGGCTATCACCCCTCCACTTT.

The chain is built from TRBV19 and TRBJ2-5; the match to TRBD1 covers 10 bases. Germline V gene lookup returns CDR1 LNHDA and CDR2 SQIVND (reference sequence). The V and J ends lost 4 bases and 5 bases, in that order; junction bases with no gene match: 13. CDR3 size: 17 residues. This CDR3 reads CASSRSAGTGVQETQYF. The CDR3, as DNA: TGTGCCAGTAGTAGATCGGCCGGGACAGGGGTCCAGGAGACCCAGTACTTC. Complete variable domain (other parts from reference TRBV19 and TRBJ2-5): DGGITQSPKYLFRKEGQNVTLSCEQNLNHDAMYWYRQDPGQGLRLIYYSQIVNDFQKGDIAEGYSVSREKKESFPLTVTSAQKNPTAFYLCASSRSAGTGVQETQYFGPGTRLLVL.

To note about this clonotype: The junction and the germline gene differ at one end; a read error may be behind it. J is TRBJ2-7 and V is TRBV28; D may match TRBD1 or TRBD2 (6 bases each). The CDR3 loop spans 16 amino acids. Germline loops: CDR1 MDHEN, CDR2 SYDVKM. CDR3 region: CASSRLSRGESYGQYF. The CDR3 region has the DNA TGTGCCAGCAGCCGTTTGAGTAGGGGGGAGTCCTACGGGCAGTACTTC.

The chain links TRBV3-1 to TRBJ1-6, with a weak D call TRBD1 (5 bases). The CDR3 length is 17 residues. The V gene's germline CDR1 is LGHDT and CDR2 YNNKEL (reference sequence). V gave up 0 bases and J gave up 5 bases, with 14 bases separating them. The chain's CDR3 is CASSQDEGTGHNSPLHF. The CDR3 region has the DNA TGTGCCAGCAGCCAAGACGAGGGGACGGGTCATAATTCACCCCTCCACTTT.

In its sample, this clonotype was seen many times. This chain uses TRBV28 with TRBJ1-1; possible D gene TRBD1, 6 bases. Germline V CDR1 and CDR2: MDHEN, SYDVKM. The CDR3 covers 15 residues. V lost 10 bases and J lost 6, with 24 bases in between. In DNA form, the CDR3 reads TGTGCCACCCCACCCCCAGGGCAGGGGATGGCTGAAGCTTTCTTT. Translation gives CATPPPGQGMAEAFF.

Comment on this clonotype: A far larger clone is only one base removed, so a read error is likely. This chain joins TRBV7-3 and TRBJ1-2, with D unresolved. Trimming took 2 bases from V and 12 from J, leaving 10 bases between them. Per the germline V gene, CDR1 is SGHTA and CDR2 is FQGTGA. The CDR3 spans 11 residues. CDR3 bases: TGTGCCAGCAGCTTACTGCGAGGCCACACCTTC. Its protein product is CASSLLRGHTF. Looking up the rest from reference TRBV7-3 and TRBJ1-2 gives the full variable domain: GAGVSQTPSNKVTEKGKYVELRCDPISGHTALYWYRQSLGQGPEFLIYFQGTGAADDSGLPNDRFFAVRPEGSVSTLKIQRTERGDSAVYLCASSLLRGHTFGSGTRLTVV.

The rearrangement joins TRBV29-1 to TRBJ1-1; D is possibly TRBD1 (5 bases). Germline assignment: CDR1 SQVTM and CDR2 ANQGSEA. The CDR3 is 16 amino acids. The V end lost 1 base, the J end lost 0 bases, and 15 bases lay between the germline ends. The CDR3 loop is CSVEGESGPVNTEAFF. For the CDR3, the DNA is TGCAGCGTTGAAGGCGAGTCAGGGCCCGTGAACACTGAAGCTTTCTTT.

In its sample, this clonotype was seen many times. This chain links TRBV28 with TRBJ1-5; no firm D call. Germline CDR1 MDHEN, CDR2 SYDVKM. The CDR3 consists of 11 residues. Trimming removed 10 bases from V and 6 bases from J, with 10 bases in between. The CDR3 protein is CATQGSQPQHF. As DNA, the CDR3 is TGTGCCACCCAAGGAAGTCAGCCCCAGCATTTT.

This clonotype has ten or more counts. The V call is TRBV5-6, the J call TRBJ1-1; D not resolved. The CDR3 has 11 amino acids. The V end lost 6 bases, the J end lost 5 bases, and 8 bases lay between the germline ends. The V gene's germline CDR1 is SGHDT and CDR2 YYEEEE. CDR3 coding DNA: TGTGCCAGCATCCGGGAGACTGAAGCTTTCTTT. It codes for CASIRETEAFF.

About this clonotype itself: One base away lies a much larger clone, so this may be a sequencing read error. The chain combines TRBV7-8 with TRBJ1-2; the D gene is possibly TRBD1 (5 bases). CDR3 length equals 12 residues. Germline V gene sequence: CDR1 SGHVS, CDR2 FQNEAQ. CDR3 DNA: TGTGCCAGCAGCCCCCGGGACTATGGCTACGCCTTC. It specifies CASSPRDYGYAF.

This clonotype appeared many times. The genes are TRBV20-1 and TRBJ2-5, with TRBD2 matching 7 bases. V shed 3 bases, J shed 4 bases, and the junction held 5 bases outside the gene matches. This CDR3 has 13 residues. Looked up from germline, CDR1 is DFQATT and CDR2 is SNEGSKA (reference sequence). CDR3 nucleotide sequence: TGCAGTGCTAGGGGAGGGGCCTTAGAGACCCAGTACTTC. Encoded protein: CSARGGALETQYF.

There are many counts of this clonotype. The chain couples TRBV29-1 to TRBJ1-1; no clear D gene. Trimming shortened V by 1 base and J by 0 bases, and 9 bases separated the two germline ends. CDR1 and CDR2 from the germline V gene are SQVTM and ANQGSEA. This CDR3 is built from 14 residues. The CDR3: CSVEGGRLNTEAFF. Written as DNA, the CDR3 is TGCAGCGTTGAAGGAGGCCGCCTGAACACTGAAGCTTTCTTT.

This clonotype was counted ten times or more. The genes are TRBV28 and TRBJ1-6; no reliable D call. CDR3 length: 14 amino acids. With 5 bases removed from V and 3 bases from J, the gap between germline ends came to 8 bases. CDR1 and CDR2 from the germline V gene are MDHEN and SYDVKM. The CDR3 nucleotides are TGTGCCAGCAGTCAGCGCTACTATAATTCACCCCTCCACTTT. Its translation is CASSQRYYNSPLHF.

This clonotype showed up many times. The rearrangement joins TRBV11-2 to TRBJ2-7; D uncertain. The CDR3 extends over 13 amino acids. V was pared by 4 bases and J by 3 bases, with 10 bases between. CDR1 and CDR2 (germline): SGHAT, FQNNGV. The CDR3 DNA sequence: TGTGCCAGCAGCTCTATGGATCGCTACGAGCAGTACTTC. Protein: CASSSMDRYEQYF.

Ten or more counts support this clonotype. The V gene is TRBV6-2 or TRBV6-3, the J gene TRBJ1-1, with D unclear. CDR3 length equals 12 residues. V was cut by 6 bases and J by 10 bases, with 15 bases left in between. The germline gives CDR1 MNHEY, CDR2 SVGEGT. CDR3 amino acids: CASSPPIQRAFF. The CDR3, as DNA: TGTGCCAGCAGCCCGCCGATCCAGAGAGCTTTCTTT.

The V and J genes are TRBV6-1 and TRBJ2-2; 8 bases fit TRBD1. There are 13 residues in the CDR3. V lost 7 bases, J lost 4 bases, and 2 bases stayed unmatched. CDR1 is MNHNS and CDR2 is SASEGT in the germline V gene. CDR3 coding DNA: TGTGCCAGCACGGACAGGGTCACCGGGGAGCTGTTTTTT. This sequence encodes CASTDRVTGELFF.

Remarks on this clonotype: No conserved phenylalanine or tryptophan ends this CDR3, so it is likely a read error. This chain joins TRBV5-5 and TRBJ2-7, with a tentative D call TRBD1 (5 bases). Germline V lookup: CDR1 SGHKS, CDR2 YYEKEE (reference sequence). V was shortened by 7 bases and J by 4 bases, with 21 bases between the two germline ends. The CDR3 consists of 15 residues. The CDR3 bases are TGTGCCAGCGGATCGGATGTCTTAGGGGTGTACGAGCAGTACCTC. It yields the protein CASGSDVLGVYEQYL.

The chain recombines TRBV28 with TRBJ2-1; tentatively, D is TRBD2 (5 bases). The CDR3 contains 13 residues. CDR1 and CDR2 (germline): MDHEN, SYDVKM. V was pared by 4 bases and J by 6 bases, with 10 bases between. The CDR3 DNA follows: TGTGCCAGCAGTTGGGAGATTAGCAATGAGCAGTTCTTC. Its translation is CASSWEISNEQFF.

This clonotype has a handful of counts. The V gene is TRBV7-9, the J gene TRBJ1-5; 7 bases are a match to TRBD1. The trim removed 5 bases at V and 7 bases at J, leaving 5 bases unmatched. Germline V gene sequence: CDR1 SEHNR, CDR2 FQNEAQ (reference sequence). The CDR3 totals 13 residues. This chain's CDR3 is CASSDRQGQPQHF. CDR3 DNA: TGTGCCAGCAGCGATCGACAGGGCCAGCCCCAGCATTTT.

Only a few counts were recorded for this clonotype. V is TRBV12-3 or TRBV12-4 and J is TRBJ2-3; no reliable D call. V was cut by 5 bases and J by 6 bases, with 9 bases left in between. This CDR3 is built from 12 residues. The CDR3: CASSRGGDTQYF. The CDR3 DNA is TGTGCCAGCAGTCGAGGTGGGGATACGCAGTATTTT.

This clonotype was detected ten times or more. This chain uses TRBV3-1 with TRBJ1-4, with D hard to call. Germline CDR1 LGHDT, CDR2 YNNKEL (reference sequence). The CDR3 spans 14 residues. The germline V and J ends were trimmed by 6 bases and 5 bases, with 13 bases remaining between them. In DNA, the CDR3 is TGTGCCAGCAGTCAGACCCCACGGAATGAAAAACTGTTTTTT. Encoded protein: CASSQTPRNEKLFF.